These T cell receptor beta chains were read from a single sample in a study of shared clonotypes between healthy human individuals. Clones were read by immunoSEQ multiplex PCR, and TCRdb kept only the in-frame ones, dropping some. The table lists fewer than 3 million clones, 85% to 95% of them singletons, with 0.37% in the top ten. What was sequenced was naive CD4+ T cells from PBMCs. The receptors come from a man aged 18 to 29 in good health. Some clones in this sample may be carry-over from other donors' samples. CDR3s include the opening cysteine and the closing phenylalanine or tryptophan. The D gene is left open where the match is weak. Part of the rows lack a size; the others show once, few, many or a class for expanded clones.

j_call clone_size v_call d_call cdr3_aa cdr3_nt
TRBJ1-5 - TRBV6-1 - CASSTDRTNQPQHF TGTGCCAGCAGTACAGACAGGACTAATCAGCCCCAGCATTTT
TRBJ1-2 - TRBV27 - CASSLNREPTKYGYTF TGTGCCAGCAGTTTGAACCGCGAACCGACCAAGTATGGCTACACCTTC
TRBJ2-7 - TRBV6-6 - CASSPAPYEQYF TGTGCCAGCAGCCCTGCCCCTTACGAGCAGTACTTC
TRBJ2-3 - TRBV7-8 - CASSLVQRSTDTQYF TGTGCCAGCAGCTTAGTCCAGCGGAGCACAGATACGCAGTATTTT
TRBJ1-2 - TRBV5-4 - CASSLGGRENYGYTF TGTGCCAGCAGCTTGGGAGGGAGGGAAAACTATGGCTACACCTTC
TRBJ1-5 - TRBV15 - CATSRDQRGWNQPQHF TGTGCCACCAGCAGAGATCAACGGGGCTGGAATCAGCCCCAGCATTTT
TRBJ1-2 - TRBV18 TRBD1 CASSDDRVRYTF TGTGCCAGCTCAGACGACAGGGTGCGCTACACCTTC
TRBJ1-5 - TRBV11-2 - CASSLEGEGGQPQHF TGTGCCAGCAGCTTAGAGGGGGAGGGAGGTCAGCCCCAGCATTTT
TRBJ2-5 - TRBV5-1 - CASSLASQDSPNF TGCGCCAGCAGCTTGGCCTCTCAAGACTCCCCCAACTTC
TRBJ1-3 - TRBV5-6 - CASSLNSLGNTIYF TGTGCCAGCAGCTTGAACAGCTTGGGAAACACCATATATTTT
TRBJ2-7 - TRBV28 - CASTLRAGGSYEQYF TGTGCCAGCACCTTGAGGGCCGGGGGATCCTACGAGCAGTACTTC
TRBJ2-3 - TRBV7-2 TRBD2 CASSLVASGRTDTQYF TGTGCCAGCAGCTTAGTAGCTAGCGGGAGAACAGATACGCAGTATTTT
TRBJ1-5 - TRBV13 - CASSLRDQPQHF TGTGCCAGCAGCTTGAGAGATCAGCCCCAGCATTTT
TRBJ2-4 - TRBV6-5 - CASSYSRQSIQYF TGTGCCAGCAGTTACTCGAGACAATCAATTCAGTACTTC
TRBJ1-1 once TRBV5-4 - CASSLDPENPMNTEAFF TGTGCCAGCAGCTTGGACCCAGAAAATCCCATGAACACTGAAGCTTTCTTT
TRBJ2-3 - TRBV7-2 - CASSLRGNTDTQYF TGTGCCAGCAGCTTACGTGGGAACACAGATACGCAGTATTTT
TRBJ1-1 - TRBV5-1 TRBD1 CASSSPDRGSEAFF TGCGCCAGCAGTTCCCCGGACAGGGGTTCTGAAGCTTTCTTT
TRBJ2-3 once TRBV5-1 - CASSLAVRTDTQYF TGCGCCAGCAGCTTGGCAGTCCGCACAGATACGCAGTATTTT
TRBJ2-1 - TRBV12-5 TRBD2 CASVNSGGLASGRNEQFF TGTGCTAGTGTGAACTCGGGGGGCCTGGCTAGCGGGAGGAATGAGCAGTTCTTC
TRBJ2-5 - TRBV5-1 TRBD2 CASSLLAAQETQYF TGCGCCAGCAGCCTCCTAGCGGCACAAGAGACCCAGTACTTC
TRBJ2-7 - TRBV10-3 - CAINNQGTGLRQYF TGTGCCATCAACAATCAGGGGACCGGTCTTCGGCAGTACTTC
TRBJ1-2 - TRBV19 TRBD1 CASSRRDRASGGYTF TGTGCCAGTAGCCGCCGGGACAGGGCCTCGGGAGGCTACACCTTC
TRBJ2-5 - TRBV10-1 - CASSQKGDATGETQYF TGCGCCAGCAGTCAAAAAGGGGACGCCACGGGGGAGACCCAGTACTTC
TRBJ2-1 - TRBV6-5 TRBD2 CASSPSGAYNEQFF TGTGCCAGCAGTCCTAGCGGGGCCTACAATGAGCAGTTCTTC
TRBJ2-3 - TRBV4-1 - CASSQVLSYRSSDTQYF TGCGCCAGCAGCCAAGTTTTGTCGTATAGGTCTTCCGATACGCAGTATTTT
TRBJ2-7 - TRBV6-5 - CASMADSTYEQYF TGTGCCAGCATGGCGGACTCAACCTACGAGCAGTACTTC
TRBJ2-5 - TRBV11-2 - CASSLSPSGLKSETQYF TGTGCCAGCAGCTTAAGCCCATCTGGACTCAAGTCGGAGACCCAGTACTTC
TRBJ2-5 - TRBV5-1 TRBD2 CASSPQWGGVQETQYF TGCGCCAGCAGCCCCCAGTGGGGGGGGGTACAAGAGACCCAGTACTTC
TRBJ2-5 - TRBV15 - CATSSGPQYSGRGETQYF TGTGCCACCAGCAGTGGGCCCCAATATTCCGGGAGAGGAGAGACCCAGTACTTC
TRBJ2-7 - TRBV2 - CASSEAPGVQYF TGTGCCAGCAGTGAAGCTCCGGGCGTACAGTACTTC
TRBJ1-2 - TRBV4-2 TRBD1 CASSQDGTAPYGYTF TGTGCCAGCAGCCAAGATGGGACAGCACCATATGGCTACACCTTC
TRBJ1-2 once TRBV5-1 - CASSFLTQYVSVYGYTF TGCGCCAGCAGCTTTTTGACACAATATGTTTCAGTCTATGGCTACACCTTC
TRBJ1-5 - TRBV7-8 TRBD1 CASSLGGTGTNQPQHF TGTGCCAGCAGCTTAGGGGGGACAGGGACCAATCAGCCCCAGCATTTT
TRBJ2-2 - TRBV5-1 - CASSSKYVYSVGSTGELFF TGCGCCAGCAGCTCCAAATATGTATATAGCGTCGGAAGCACCGGGGAGCTGTTTTTT
TRBJ2-7 - TRBV7-6 TRBD1 CASSLGQGGQYF TGTGCCAGCAGCTTAGGACAGGGTGGGCAGTACTTC
TRBJ2-5 - TRBV7-7 TRBD1 CASSLSTGDITGTQYF TGTGCCAGCAGCTTATCCACAGGGGATATTACAGGGACCCAGTACTTC
TRBJ2-5 - TRBV18 TRBD2 CASSDLAGGEQETQYF TGTGCCAGCTCAGACTTAGCGGGAGGTGAGCAAGAGACCCAGTACTTC
TRBJ2-3 - TRBV29-1 - CSVAGRSTDTQYF TGCAGCGTTGCAGGGCGCAGCACAGATACGCAGTATTTT